A single sample gave rise to the 23 T cell receptor beta chains below, sequenced in a study of early T cells in non-severe SARS-CoV-2 infection. TCRdb used MiXCR to reprocess the 5' RACE reads, holding one entry per CDR3 protein. Found here are 45,000 to 65,000 distinct CDR3 sequences, around 10% of them singletons; the top ten hold just over 2.5%. Sequencing was performed on whole blood, taken at baseline. These receptor sequences come from an adult who was a healthcare worker with PCR-confirmed SARS-CoV-2 infection or an uninfected control (not recorded which).

This clonotype was seen a few times. V usage is TRBV6-5 and J usage is TRBJ2-7, with 8 bases that match TRBD2. This CDR3 is built from 15 residues. After removal of 6 bases from V and 1 base from J, the junction contained 8 bases not matched to a gene. The germline V gene has CDR1 MNHEY and CDR2 SVGAGI. The CDR3 nucleotides are TGTGCCAGCAGAGCGGGACTAGGTTTGTCCTACGAGCAGTACTTC. It specifies CASRAGLGLSYEQYF.

This clonotype was seen ten or more times. J is TRBJ2-7 and V is TRBV20-1; 10 bases match TRBD1. Per the germline V gene, CDR1 is DFQATT and CDR2 is SNEGSKA (reference sequence). Losses at the gene ends were 4 bases for V and 4 bases for J; bases not matched to a gene: 10. This CDR3 comprises 15 residues. CDR3: CSATPNRDRGYEQYF. CDR3 bases: TGCAGTGCTACGCCTAACCGGGACAGGGGTTACGAGCAGTACTTC.

The V call is TRBV5-5, the J call TRBJ2-7; the D is unclear. Trimming took 3 bases from V and 2 from J, leaving 15 bases between them. Germline values: CDR1 SGHKS, CDR2 YYEKEE (reference sequence). The CDR3 extends over 15 amino acids. The CDR3 spells CASSSRLATAYEQYF. In DNA form, the CDR3 reads TGTGCCAGCAGCTCTCGGTTGGCTACTGCCTACGAGCAGTACTTC.

The gene calls are TRBV15 and TRBJ2-1; 8 nucleotides line up with TRBD1. The germline V gene has CDR1 LNHNV and CDR2 YYDKDF (reference sequence). V lost 4 bases to trimming and J lost 1 base; unmatched junction nucleotides: 9. CDR3 length equals 17 residues. This CDR3 is CATSKQGALTSYNEQFF. CDR3 bases: TGTGCCACCAGCAAGCAGGGGGCGCTAACTTCCTACAATGAGCAGTTCTTC. Full variable domain (remainder filled in from reference TRBV15 and TRBJ2-1): DAMVIQNPRYQVTQFGKPVTLSCSQTLNHNVMYWYQQKSSQAPKLLFHYYDKDFNNEADTPDNFQSRRPNTSFCFLDIRSPGLGDTAMYLCATSKQGALTSYNEQFFGPGTRLTVL.

By sample share, this clonotype is medium-sized. The rearrangement joins TRBV4-3 to TRBJ2-3, with D perhaps matching TRBD1 (5 bases). The germline gives CDR1 LGHNA, CDR2 YSLEER. The V end was cut by 0 bases, the J end by 6 bases, with 7 bases between. The CDR3 totals 13 residues. The CDR3 region has the DNA TGCGCCAGCAGCCAAGATCAGGGCGATACGCAGTATTTT. Its protein is CASSQDQGDTQYF.

The table lists this clonotype with a few counts. The chain links TRBV27 to TRBJ2-7; a weak D match, TRBD1 (6 bases). Germline values: CDR1 MNHEY, CDR2 SMNVEV (reference sequence). The CDR3 sequence is 13 residues long. Trimming took 6 bases from V and 7 from J, leaving 16 bases between them. DNA of the CDR3: TGTGCCAGCAGCGTTACAGGGAGTGGGGAGCAGTACTTC. Translated, it gives CASSVTGSGEQYF.

This chain uses TRBV5-1 with TRBJ1-1; D gene ambiguous. Germline assignment: CDR1 SGHRS and CDR2 YFSETQ. V lost 0 bases to trimming and J lost 0 bases, with 9 bases between them. CDR3 size: 15 residues. The DNA of the CDR3 is TGCGCCAGCAGCTTGGTCTACAGTTTGAACACTGAAGCTTTCTTT. It translates to CASSLVYSLNTEAFF.

This clonotype was seen a handful of times. The chain couples TRBV5-6 to TRBJ2-4; D gene ambiguous. Looked up from germline, CDR1 is SGHDT and CDR2 is YYEEEE. This CDR3 has 17 residues. V was cut by 2 bases and J by 0 bases, with 15 bases left in between. For the CDR3, the DNA is TGTGCCAGCAGCTTTGGGCTAGACCCCTTAGCCAAAAACATTCAGTACTTC. Amino acids: CASSFGLDPLAKNIQYF.

This clonotype was seen a few times. This chain links TRBV7-9 with TRBJ2-2; 14 bases fit TRBD2. Germline V CDR1 and CDR2: SEHNR, FQNEAQ (reference sequence). V was clipped by 5 bases and J by 4 bases; unmatched bases: 9. This CDR3 contains 18 residues. CDR3 in amino acids: CASSRPGLAGVGTGELFF. The DNA for the CDR3 is TGTGCCAGCAGCCGACCGGGACTAGCGGGAGTGGGCACCGGGGAGCTGTTTTTT.

This clonotype was counted only a few times. The chain has TRBV18 and TRBJ1-4, with D tentatively TRBD1 (6 bases). The germline V gene encodes CDR1 KGHSH and CDR2 LQKENI. This CDR3 has 16 amino acids. With 2 bases removed from V and 7 bases from J, the gap between germline ends came to 17 bases. Written as DNA, the CDR3 is TGTGCCAGCTCACCAATAAACACAGGGAAGGGTGAAAAACTGTTTTTT. This encodes CASSPINTGKGEKLFF. Full variable domain (outside the CDR3, taken from reference TRBV18 and TRBJ1-4): NAGVMQNPRHLVRRRGQEARLRCSPMKGHSHVYWYRQLPEEGLKFMVYLQKENIIDESGMPKERFSAEFPKEGPSILRIQQVVRGDSAAYFCASSPINTGKGEKLFFGSGTQLSVL.

This clonotype was counted only a few times. The chain employs TRBV7-9 and TRBJ2-1, with 8 bases fitting TRBD2. Germline V gene data show CDR1 as SEHNR and CDR2 as FQNEAQ (reference sequence). CDR3 length: 15 residues. Trimming took 5 bases from V and 5 from J; bases not matched to a gene: 8. The DNA for the CDR3 is TGTGCCAGCAGCCTGAGGACTAGCAGAGACAATGAGCAGTTCTTC. Its protein is CASSLRTSRDNEQFF.

Comments on this clonotype: At one end the junction does not follow the germline gene, possibly because of a read error. The V and J genes are TRBV20-1 and TRBJ2-1; D ambiguous. CDR1 is DFQATT and CDR2 is SNEGSKA in the germline V gene (reference sequence). This CDR3 comprises 12 residues. The CDR3 spells CSARDASNEQFF. The CDR3 region has the DNA TGCAGTGCTCGAGACGCCTCCAATGAGCAGTTCTTC.

About this clonotype itself: One junction end disagrees with the germline gene, perhaps due to a read error. This chain joins TRBV5-1 and TRBJ1-1; D gene unclear. The germline gives CDR1 SGHRS, CDR2 YFSETQ. The CDR3 loop spans 14 amino acids. CDR3 in amino acids: CASSLVAGNTEVFF. Here the CDR3 DNA reads TGCGCCAGCAGCTTGGTCGCGGGGAACACTGAAGTTTTCTTT.

This clonotype was seen a handful of times. The chain combines TRBV19 with TRBJ1-5; 9 bases line up with TRBD1. V was pared by 4 bases and J by 3 bases, with 13 bases of the junction left unmatched. CDR1 is LNHDA and CDR2 is SQIVND in the germline V gene (reference sequence). The CDR3 is made up of 18 amino acids. DNA of the CDR3: TGTGCCAGTAGTAGGTTGGGACAGGGAGGTAAATTCAATCAGCCCCAGCATTTT. Translating gives CASSRLGQGGKFNQPQHF.

This clonotype was seen ten or more times. The CDR3 reads CASSASGSTDTQYF. For the CDR3, the DNA is TGTGCCAGCAGTGCTAGCGGGAGCACAGATACGCAGTATTTT. The chain combines TRBV6-4 with TRBJ2-3; TRBD2 agrees at 8 bases. CDR1 and CDR2 from the germline V gene are MRHNA and SNTAGT. The CDR3 extends over 14 amino acids. The V and J ends lost 4 bases and 0 bases, in that order; junction bases with no gene match: 0.

This clonotype was seen only a few times. The rearrangement links TRBV11-2 to TRBJ2-1, with TRBD1 matching 12 bases. The CDR3 runs to 16 residues. In germline, CDR1 is SGHAT, CDR2 FQNNGV. Trimming cost V 6 bases and J 7 bases; bases outside gene matches: 10. In DNA form, the CDR3 reads TGTGCCAGCAGTCTCCTACCGGGACAGGGGGCGAATGAGCAGTTCTTC. Its translation is CASSLLPGQGANEQFF.

This clonotype was seen ten or more times. The CDR3 coding sequence is TGTGCCATCAGTGAGTCGGGACAGATAAACACCGGGGAGCTGTTTTTT. The encoded protein is CAISESGQINTGELFF. The V gene is TRBV10-3, the J gene TRBJ2-2, with TRBD1 matching over 7 bases. Germline-derived CDR1 and CDR2 are ENHRY and SYGVKD. V gave up 0 bases and J gave up 2 bases; unmatched junction bases: 3. This CDR3 comprises 16 residues.

This clonotype has just a few counts. V is TRBV19 and J is TRBJ1-5, with D possibly matching TRBD1 (5 bases). Trimming shortened V by 6 bases and J by 6 bases, and 18 bases separated the two germline ends. Per the germline V gene, CDR1 is LNHDA and CDR2 is SQIVND (reference sequence). The CDR3 totals 15 residues. The CDR3: CASSSRKVGGQPQHF. The CDR3, as DNA: TGTGCCAGTAGCTCTCGAAAGGTCGGGGGTCAGCCCCAGCATTTT. Using reference TRBV19 and TRBJ1-5 for the parts outside the CDR3, the full variable domain is DGGITQSPKYLFRKEGQNVTLSCEQNLNHDAMYWYRQDPGQGLRLIYYSQIVNDFQKGDIAEGYSVSREKKESFPLTVTSAQKNPTAFYLCASSSRKVGGQPQHFGDGTRLSIL.

This clonotype was seen only a few times. The V and J genes are TRBV28 and TRBJ2-3; 9 bases line up with TRBD2. Germline assignment: CDR1 MDHEN and CDR2 SYDVKM. Losses at the gene ends were 8 bases for V and 2 bases for J; bases not matched to a gene: 8. There are 15 residues in the CDR3. CDR3 sequence (DNA): TGTGCCAGCGAGGATGCGGGAGGGCCCACAGATACGCAGTATTTT. It translates to CASEDAGGPTDTQYF.

The chain couples TRBV4-2 to TRBJ1-1; no definite D call. This CDR3 comprises 14 residues. From germline, CDR1 is LGHNA and CDR2 YNFKEQ. Trimming left V 0 bases short and J 10 bases short, with 15 bases between. The CDR3 coding sequence is TGTGCCAGCAGCCAAGAATGGTGGACCCCAGCAGCTTTCTTT. It specifies CASSQEWWTPAAFF.

V gene TRBV6-5 combines with J gene TRBJ1-6; TRBD1 is a possible D gene (6 bases). V was cut by 5 bases and J by 3 bases, with 17 bases left in between. This CDR3 has 17 amino acids. Germline CDR1 and CDR2: MNHEY and SVGAGI. The CDR3 loop reads CASSMNPPQGYNSPLHF. DNA for the CDR3: TGTGCCAGCAGTATGAACCCACCACAGGGCTATAATTCACCCCTCCACTTT.

Written as DNA, the CDR3 is TGTGCCAGCAGCTTGGGCGTGAGCACAGATACGCAGTATTTT. It codes for CASSLGVSTDTQYF. The chain links TRBV7-3 to TRBJ2-3; D unresolved. Germline values: CDR1 SGHTA, CDR2 FQGTGA. V was shortened by 3 bases and J by 0 bases, with 7 bases between the two germline ends. The length of the CDR3 is 14 residues. The variable domain in full, with the rest retrieved from reference TRBV7-3 and TRBJ2-3, is GAGVSQTPSNKVTEKGKYVELRCDPISGHTALYWYRQSLGQGPEFLIYFQGTGAADDSGLPNDRFFAVRPEGSVSTLKIQRTERGDSAVYLCASSLGVSTDTQYFGPGTRLTVL.

CDR3: CASSLTAFNEQFF. The CDR3 bases are TGTGCCAGCAGCTTAACAGCGTTCAATGAGCAGTTCTTC. This rearrangement joins TRBV7-7 to TRBJ2-1; D gene ambiguous. This CDR3 is 13 amino acids long. V was clipped by 2 bases and J by 6 bases, with 8 bases between them. Germline assignment: CDR1 SSHAT and CDR2 FNYEAQ (reference sequence).